Listed below are T cell receptor beta chains from one sample, sequenced in a study of blood T cell repertoires in COVID-19. Only in-frame clones appear in the TCRdb table, and some are missing; sequencing was by immunoSEQ multiplex PCR. The data hold 300,000 to 500,000 clones, with 88% observed a single time. The sequencing sample was made of PBMCs or T cells enriched from blood (not recorded which). Receptors were obtained from a woman in her twenties or thirties with acute COVID-19. Both conserved end residues are part of each CDR3.

v_call	cdr3_length	j_call	cdr3_aa
TRBV6-5	15	TRBJ1-2	CASSYAGQGGYGYTF
TRBV7-2	14	TRBJ1-1	CASSSRGFGTEAFF
TRBV27	18	TRBJ1-2	CASSLSRAGGQLNYGYTF
TRBV12-5	15	TRBJ2-5	CASSIQGGWQETQYF
TRBV3-1/TRBV3-2	16	TRBJ2-1	CASSQAGTSHVDEQFF
TRBV27	13	TRBJ2-7	CASSLFGGYEQYF
TRBV5-1	14	TRBJ1-6	CASSIGTGTSPLHF
TRBV7-8	17	TRBJ2-2	CASSLVGQGRNTGELFF
TRBV4-1	16	TRBJ1-1	CASSQGPDRGNTEAFF
TRBV11-3	13	TRBJ2-1	CASSLVGSNEQFF
TRBV4-2	13	TRBJ2-3	CASSQVRIGTQYF
TRBV25-1	14	TRBJ1-5	CASSDPNTNQPQHF
TRBV5-1	14	TRBJ1-6	CASSSDRGDSPLHF
TRBV6-2/TRBV6-3	15	TRBJ2-5	CASSAAGTGLETQYF
TRBV27	15	TRBJ1-6	CASSFGQGAWSPLHF
TRBV3-1/TRBV3-2	19	TRBJ2-3	CASTRRKLPGQGSTDTQYF
TRBV19	13	TRBJ1-1	CASTSTVSTEAFF
TRBV7-9	14	TRBJ1-2	CASSLGGPNYGYTF
TRBV3-1/TRBV3-2	14	TRBJ1-1	CASSQVHSDTEAFF
TRBV18	18	TRBJ1-6	CASSPRDRPLSYNSPLHF
TRBV18	12	TRBJ1-2	CASSPGQGGYTF
TRBV12-3/TRBV12-4	12	TRBJ1-2	CASAGAGYGYTF
TRBV19	12	TRBJ2-1	CASSTLYNEQFF
TRBV28	15	TRBJ1-6	CASSARTGVNSPLHF
TRBV2	16	TRBJ2-1	CASSESRASGVDEQFF